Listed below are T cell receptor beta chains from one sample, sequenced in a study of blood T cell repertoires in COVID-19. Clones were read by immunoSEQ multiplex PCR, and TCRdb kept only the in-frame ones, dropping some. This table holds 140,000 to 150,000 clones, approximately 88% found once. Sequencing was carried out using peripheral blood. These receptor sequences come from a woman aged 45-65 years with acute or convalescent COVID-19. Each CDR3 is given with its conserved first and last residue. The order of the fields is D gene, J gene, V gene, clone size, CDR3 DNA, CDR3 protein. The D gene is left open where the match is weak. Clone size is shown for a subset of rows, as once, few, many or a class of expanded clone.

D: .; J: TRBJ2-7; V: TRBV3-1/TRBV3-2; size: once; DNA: TGTGCCAGCAGCCAACCCCAGCGGGCTAACGAGCAGTACTTC; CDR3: CASSQPQRANEQYF
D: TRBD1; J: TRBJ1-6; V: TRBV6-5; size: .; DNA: TGTGCCAGCAGTTACCAGGGGGTGGACTCACCCCTCCACTTT; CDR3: CASSYQGVDSPLHF
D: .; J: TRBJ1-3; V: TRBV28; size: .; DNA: TGTGCCACCTACAGGGATGCTGGAAACACCATATATTTT; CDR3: CATYRDAGNTIYF
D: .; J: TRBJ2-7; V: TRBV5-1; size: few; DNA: TGCGCCAGCAGCTTGTGGCAACCCGATAGGAGCTCCTACGAGCAGTACTTC; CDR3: CASSLWQPDRSSYEQYF
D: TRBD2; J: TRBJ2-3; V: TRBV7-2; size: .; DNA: TGTGCCAGCAGCTTAGTTCCAGCGGGAGGTCCCACAGATACGCAGTATTTT; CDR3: CASSLVPAGGPTDTQYF
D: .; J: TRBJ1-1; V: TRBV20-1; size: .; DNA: TGCAGTGCTAGAAGACAAACTGAAGCTTTCTTT; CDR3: CSARRQTEAFF
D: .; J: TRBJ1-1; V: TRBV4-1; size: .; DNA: TGCGCCAGCAGCCAACTTGGCATGAACACTGAAGCTTTCTTT; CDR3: CASSQLGMNTEAFF
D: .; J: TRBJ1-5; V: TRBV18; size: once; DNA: TGTGCCAGCTCACCACTTCTAGACTTCAATCAGCCCCAGCATTTT; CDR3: CASSPLLDFNQPQHF
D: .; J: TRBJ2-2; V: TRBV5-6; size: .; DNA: TGTGCCAGCAGATTTCCTCCCGGGGAGCTGTTTTTT; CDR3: CASRFPPGELFF
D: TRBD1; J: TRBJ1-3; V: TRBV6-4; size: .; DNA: TGTGCCAGCAGCGGGGACAGTCAACCCTCTGGAAACACCATATATTTT; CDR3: CASSGDSQPSGNTIYF
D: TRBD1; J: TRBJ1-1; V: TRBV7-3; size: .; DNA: TGTGCCAGCAGCCCCTCAGGGGGGAACACTGAAGCTTTCTTT; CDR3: CASSPSGGNTEAFF
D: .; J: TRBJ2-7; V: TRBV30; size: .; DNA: TGTGCCTGGAGTGTACCAGGTTACGAGCAGTACTTC; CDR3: CAWSVPGYEQYF
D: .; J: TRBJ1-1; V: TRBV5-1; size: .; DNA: TGCGCCAGCAGCTTGGAGGTCGGCGGGTACACTGAAGCTTTCTTT; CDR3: CASSLEVGGYTEAFF
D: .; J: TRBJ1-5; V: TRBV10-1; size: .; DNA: TGCGCCAGCAGTGAGGCAGGGAACGGTCAGCCCCAGCATTTT; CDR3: CASSEAGNGQPQHF
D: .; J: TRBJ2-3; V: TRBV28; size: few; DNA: TGTGCCAGCAGCCCCGCTGGTAGAGAGGATACAGATACGCAGTATTTT; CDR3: CASSPAGREDTDTQYF
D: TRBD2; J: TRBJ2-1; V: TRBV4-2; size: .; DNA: TGTGCCAGCAGCCGCTTAGCGGGGCTCTACAATGAGCAGTTCTTC; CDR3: CASSRLAGLYNEQFF
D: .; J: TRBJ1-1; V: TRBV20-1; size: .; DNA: TGCAGTGGATGGGACTCAATAACTTTCTTT; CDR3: CSGWDSITFF
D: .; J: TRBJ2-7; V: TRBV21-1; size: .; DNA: TGTGCCAGCAACATCAGACAGGCGTCCTACGAGCAGTACTTC; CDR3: CASNIRQASYEQYF
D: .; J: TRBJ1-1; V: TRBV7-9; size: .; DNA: TGTGCCAGCAGCTTAATAACTGAAGCTTTCTTT; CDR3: CASSLITEAFF
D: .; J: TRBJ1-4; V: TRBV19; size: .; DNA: TGTGCCAGTAGCCACCCGACGGCCCAGAGGGAAAAACTGTTTTTT; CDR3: CASSHPTAQREKLFF
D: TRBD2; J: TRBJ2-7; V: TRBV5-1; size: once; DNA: TGCGCCAGCAGCGAAACCACTAGCGGGGCCTACGAGCAGTACTTC; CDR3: CASSETTSGAYEQYF
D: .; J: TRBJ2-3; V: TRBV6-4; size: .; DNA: TGTGCCAGCAGTGACGGCGGGGCCAGCACAGATACGCAGTATTTT; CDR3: CASSDGGASTDTQYF
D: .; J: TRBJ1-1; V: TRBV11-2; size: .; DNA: TGTGCCAGCAGCACAGGACAGAGATACACTGAAGCTTTCTTT; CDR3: CASSTGQRYTEAFF
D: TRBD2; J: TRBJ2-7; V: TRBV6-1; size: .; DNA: TGTGCCAGCAGTGAAGGTGGGCCCCTAGCGGCAGGTGGCGACGAGCAGTACTTC; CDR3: CASSEGGPLAAGGDEQYF
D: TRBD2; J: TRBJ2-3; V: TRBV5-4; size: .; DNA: TGTGCCAGCAGCTTCCCTAGCGGGAGCTCAGATACGCAGTATTTT; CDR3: CASSFPSGSSDTQYF
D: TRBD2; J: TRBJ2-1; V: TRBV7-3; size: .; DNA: TGTGCCAGCAGCTCCACCGGGACTAGCGGGAGTAATGAGCAGTTCTTC; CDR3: CASSSTGTSGSNEQFF
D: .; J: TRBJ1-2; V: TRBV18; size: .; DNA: TGTGCCAGCCGGGGGGATATTGGGAGAAGAGCGGAGGGCTACACCTTC; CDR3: CASRGDIGRRAEGYTF
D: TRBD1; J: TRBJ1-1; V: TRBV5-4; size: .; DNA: TGTGCCGGGGGACAGGGGGTTAACACTGAAGCTTTCTTT; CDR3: CAGGQGVNTEAFF
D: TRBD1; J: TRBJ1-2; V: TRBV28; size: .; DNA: TGTGCCAGCAGTACGGGACAGGGGGCGCTTGGCTACACCTTC; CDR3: CASSTGQGALGYTF
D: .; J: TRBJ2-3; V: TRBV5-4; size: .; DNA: TGTGCCAGCAGCTGGGCGACAGATACGCAGTATTTT; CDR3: CASSWATDTQYF
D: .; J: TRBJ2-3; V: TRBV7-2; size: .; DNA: TGTGCCAGCAGCTTAATTTCCTCCACAGATACGCAGTATTTT; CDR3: CASSLISSTDTQYF
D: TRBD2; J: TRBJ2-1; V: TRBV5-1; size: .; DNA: TGCGCCAGCAGCATTATAGCGGGAGGGAGCAATGAGCAGTTCTTC; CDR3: CASSIIAGGSNEQFF
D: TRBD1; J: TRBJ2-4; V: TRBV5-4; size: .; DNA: TGTGCCAGCACGGACAGGGGCCTTGCTACGGACATTCAGTACTTC; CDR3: CASTDRGLATDIQYF
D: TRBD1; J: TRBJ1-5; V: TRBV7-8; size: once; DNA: TGTGCCAGCAGCTGGACAGGAGGATTTCAGCCCCAGCATTTT; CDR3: CASSWTGGFQPQHF
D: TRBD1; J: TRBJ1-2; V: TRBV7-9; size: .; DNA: TGTGCCAGCACCAAGGACAGGGCCTATGGCTACACCTTC; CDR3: CASTKDRAYGYTF
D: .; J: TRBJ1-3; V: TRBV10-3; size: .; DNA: TGTGCCATCAGTGACGGGGGACTCTCTGGAAACACCATATATTTT; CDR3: CAISDGGLSGNTIYF
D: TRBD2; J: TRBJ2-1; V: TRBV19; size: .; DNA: TGTGCCAGTAGTCCTCGGGCTAGCGGTTACTACAATGAGCAGTTCTTC; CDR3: CASSPRASGYYNEQFF
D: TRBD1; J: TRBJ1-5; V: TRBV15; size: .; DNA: TGTGCCACCAGCAGAGACTGGACAGGGTATCAGCCCCAGCATTTT; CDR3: CATSRDWTGYQPQHF
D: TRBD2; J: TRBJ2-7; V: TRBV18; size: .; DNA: TGTGCCAGCTCACCACCGTTTGCGGGAGAGTACGAGCAGTACTTC; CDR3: CASSPPFAGEYEQYF
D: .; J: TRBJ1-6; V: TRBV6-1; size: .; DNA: TGTGCCAGCAGTGAACGGGGGAGATGGAATTCACCCCTCCACTTT; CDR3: CASSERGRWNSPLHF
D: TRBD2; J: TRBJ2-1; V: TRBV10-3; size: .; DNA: TGTGCCATCAGTGACCACAGCGGGGGGGCTAATGAGCAGTTCTTC; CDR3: CAISDHSGGANEQFF
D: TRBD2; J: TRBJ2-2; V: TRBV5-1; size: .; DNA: TGCGCCAGCAGCTTTTCACTAGCGGGAGCCGGGGAGCTGTTTTTT; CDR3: CASSFSLAGAGELFF
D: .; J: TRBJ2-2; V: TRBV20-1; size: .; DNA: TGCAGTGCTAGTTGGGCGACCGGGGAGCTGTTTTTT; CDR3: CSASWATGELFF
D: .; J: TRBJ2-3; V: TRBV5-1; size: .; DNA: TGCGCCAGCAGCCCTTGGGTAGCGGGACAGACAGATACGCAGTATTTT; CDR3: CASSPWVAGQTDTQYF
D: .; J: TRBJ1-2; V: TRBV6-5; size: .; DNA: TGTGCCAGCAGTTACTCGTTAGGGAGTTATTATGGCTACACCTTC; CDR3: CASSYSLGSYYGYTF
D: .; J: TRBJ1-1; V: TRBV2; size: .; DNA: TGTGCCAGCGTCGCGGGGAACACTGAAGCTTTCTTT; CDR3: CASVAGNTEAFF
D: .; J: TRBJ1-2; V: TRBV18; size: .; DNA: TGTGCCAGCTCCCCTCGTCGGGGAACTAACTATGGCTACACCTTC; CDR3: CASSPRRGTNYGYTF
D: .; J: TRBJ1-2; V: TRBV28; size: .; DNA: TGTGCCAGCCGGTTGAGGGGGGGACCTAACTATGGCTACACCTTC; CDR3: CASRLRGGPNYGYTF
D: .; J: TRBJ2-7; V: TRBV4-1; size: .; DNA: TGCGCCAGCAGCCAAGGGGGACTCTACGAGCAGTACTTC; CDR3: CASSQGGLYEQYF
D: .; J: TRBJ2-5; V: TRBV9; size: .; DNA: TGTGCCAGCAGCCGGACAGAAGAGACCCAGTACTTC; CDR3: CASSRTEETQYF
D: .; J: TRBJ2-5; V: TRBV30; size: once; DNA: TGTGCCTGGAGTGTAGCGCGGGGAGAGACCCAGTACTTC; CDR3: CAWSVARGETQYF
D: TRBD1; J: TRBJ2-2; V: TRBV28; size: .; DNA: TGTGCCAGCAGTTACGACAGGGCCGCGAACACCGGGGAGCTGTTTTTT; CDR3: CASSYDRAANTGELFF
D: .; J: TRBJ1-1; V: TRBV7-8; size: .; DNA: TGTGCCAGCAGCCGAACCCGGGACACTGAAGCTTTCTTT; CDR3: CASSRTRDTEAFF
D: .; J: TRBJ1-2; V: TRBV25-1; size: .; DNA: TGTGCCAGCAGTGATCTCCGGGAGGGCTATGGCTACACCTTC; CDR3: CASSDLREGYGYTF
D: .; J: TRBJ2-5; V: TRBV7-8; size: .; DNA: TGTGCCAGCAGCTCAAGGACAGACCAAGAGACCCAGTACTTC; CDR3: CASSSRTDQETQYF